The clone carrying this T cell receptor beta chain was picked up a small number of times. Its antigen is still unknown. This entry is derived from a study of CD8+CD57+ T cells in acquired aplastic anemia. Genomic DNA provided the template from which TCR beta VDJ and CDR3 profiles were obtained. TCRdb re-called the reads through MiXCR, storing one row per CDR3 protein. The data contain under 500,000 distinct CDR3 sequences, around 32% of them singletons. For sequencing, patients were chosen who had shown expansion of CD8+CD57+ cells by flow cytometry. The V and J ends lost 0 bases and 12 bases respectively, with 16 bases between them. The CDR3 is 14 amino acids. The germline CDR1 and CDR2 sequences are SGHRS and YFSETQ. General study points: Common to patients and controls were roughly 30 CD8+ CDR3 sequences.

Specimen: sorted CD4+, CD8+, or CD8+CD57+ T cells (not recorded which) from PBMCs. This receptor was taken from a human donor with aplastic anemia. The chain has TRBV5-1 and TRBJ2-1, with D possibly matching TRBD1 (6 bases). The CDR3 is CASSLDTGLEGQFF. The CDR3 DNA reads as TGCGCCAGCAGCTTGGATACAGGGCTGGAAGGGCAGTTCTTC.